Included here is one T cell receptor (beta chain) sequence, with context. What it recognizes is unknown. The data belong to a study of T cell responses to AZD1222 COVID-19 vaccine. Study-wide findings and caveats: The number of AZD1222 recipients seropositive at baseline was only 6 or 7. Only after the peak T cell response were repertoires sampled. Donors in the cohort were predominantly white British and more often female, and clonal diversity was possibly underestimated. Targets within unmutated variant regions were reportedly found for nearly half of spike-specific TCRs.

Sequenced by immunoSEQ multiplex PCR; TCRdb stores in-frame clones only, minus some. The table lists more than 80,000 clones, 85% to 95% of them singletons. The V gene lost 1 base and the J gene lost 4 bases, with 7 bases spanning the gap. Germline V gene sequence: CDR1 MDHEN, CDR2 SYDVKM. The CDR3 runs 13 residues. The sequencing here drew on peripheral blood, taken 28 days after the second AZD1222 dose. This chain joins TRBV28 and TRBJ1-2; possible D gene TRBD1, 6 bases. The clonotype originates from an adult who received the AZD1222 COVID-19 vaccine. The CDR3 DNA is TGTGCCAGCAGTTTATACAGGGCCTATGGCTACACCTTC. Translating it yields CASSLYRAYGYTF.